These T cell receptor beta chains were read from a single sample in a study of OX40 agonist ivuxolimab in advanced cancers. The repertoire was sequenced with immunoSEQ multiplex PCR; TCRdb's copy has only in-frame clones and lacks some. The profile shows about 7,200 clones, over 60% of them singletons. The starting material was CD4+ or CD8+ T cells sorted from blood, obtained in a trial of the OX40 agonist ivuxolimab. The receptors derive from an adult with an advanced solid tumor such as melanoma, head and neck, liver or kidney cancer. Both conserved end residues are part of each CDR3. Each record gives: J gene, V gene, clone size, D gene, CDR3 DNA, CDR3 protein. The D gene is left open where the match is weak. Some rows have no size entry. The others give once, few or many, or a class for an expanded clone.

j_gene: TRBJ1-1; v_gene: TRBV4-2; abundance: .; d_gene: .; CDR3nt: TGTGCCAGCAGCCAAGGTTCTATCCCTGAAGCTTTCTTT; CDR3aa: CASSQGSIPEAFF
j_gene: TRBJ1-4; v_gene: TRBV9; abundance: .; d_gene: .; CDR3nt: TGTGCCAGCAGCGTAGGTGGCCCCTGGGGTGAAAAACTGTTTTTT; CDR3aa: CASSVGGPWGEKLFF
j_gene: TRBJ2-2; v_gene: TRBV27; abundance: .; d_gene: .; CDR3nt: TGTGCCAGCAGTTTAGTGGGGGGGCTCGTCCTCACCGGGGAGCTGTTTTTT; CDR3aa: CASSLVGGLVLTGELFF
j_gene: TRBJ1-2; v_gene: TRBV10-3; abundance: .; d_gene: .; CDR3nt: TGTGCCATCAGTGTAGGGGAGGAGGGTAACTATGGCTACACCTTC; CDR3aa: CAISVGEEGNYGYTF
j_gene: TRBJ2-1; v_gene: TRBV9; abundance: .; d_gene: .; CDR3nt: TGTGCCAGCAGCGTTTCGGGACAAACGAACAATGAGCAGTTCTTC; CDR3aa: CASSVSGQTNNEQFF
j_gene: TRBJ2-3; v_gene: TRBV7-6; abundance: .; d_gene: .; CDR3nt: TGTGCCAGCAGCTTAGCTGGGGAATCAGATACGCAGTATTTT; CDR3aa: CASSLAGESDTQYF
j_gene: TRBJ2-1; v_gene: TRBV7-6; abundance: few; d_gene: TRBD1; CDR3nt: TGTGCCAGCACCCTTGGGACAGCGAGTTACAATGAGCAGTTCTTC; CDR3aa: CASTLGTASYNEQFF
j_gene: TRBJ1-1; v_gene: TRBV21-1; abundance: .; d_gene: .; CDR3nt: TGTGCCAGCAGGTCTACCATAGCTACACAACGCACTGAAGCTTTCTTT; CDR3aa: CASRSTIATQRTEAFF
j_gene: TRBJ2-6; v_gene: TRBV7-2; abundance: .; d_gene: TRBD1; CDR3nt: TGTGCCAGCAGCTTACTACCGGGACAGGGATGGATTGGGGCCAACGTCCTGACTTTC; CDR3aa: CASSLLPGQGWIGANVLTF
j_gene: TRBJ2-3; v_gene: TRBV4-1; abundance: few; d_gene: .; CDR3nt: TGCGCCAGCAGCCAAGGACCAGGCTTGGGCACGCAGTATTTT; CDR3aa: CASSQGPGLGTQYF
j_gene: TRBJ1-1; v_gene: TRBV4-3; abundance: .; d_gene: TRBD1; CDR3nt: TGCGCCAGCAGCCAGGACAGGGGAGGCACTGAAGCTTTCTTT; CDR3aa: CASSQDRGGTEAFF
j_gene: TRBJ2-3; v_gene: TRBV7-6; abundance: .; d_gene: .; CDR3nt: TGTGCCAGCAGCTTTCGGGGGAGACGCACAGATACGCAGTATTTT; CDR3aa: CASSFRGRRTDTQYF
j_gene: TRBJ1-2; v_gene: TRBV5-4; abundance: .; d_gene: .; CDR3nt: TGTGCCAGCAGCTTGAAGGGGTCGAACTATGGCTACACCTTC; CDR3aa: CASSLKGSNYGYTF
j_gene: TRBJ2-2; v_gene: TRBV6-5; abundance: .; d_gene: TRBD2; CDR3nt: TGTGCCACCCTAGCGGGGGGCAGCACCGGGGAGCTGTTTTTT; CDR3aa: CATLAGGSTGELFF
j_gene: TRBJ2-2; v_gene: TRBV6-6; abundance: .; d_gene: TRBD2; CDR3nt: TGTGCCAGCAGCCCAACTAGCGGGGGGGCCGGGGAGCTGTTTTTT; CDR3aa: CASSPTSGGAGELFF
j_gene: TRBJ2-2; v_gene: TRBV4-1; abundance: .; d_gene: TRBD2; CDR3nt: TGCGCCAGCAGCCATACTAGCGGGAGGAACACCGGGGAGCTGTTTTTT; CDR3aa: CASSHTSGRNTGELFF
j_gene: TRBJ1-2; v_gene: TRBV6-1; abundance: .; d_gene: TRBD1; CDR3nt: TGTGCCAGCATTCCGACAGGGACCTATGGCTACACCTTC; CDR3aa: CASIPTGTYGYTF
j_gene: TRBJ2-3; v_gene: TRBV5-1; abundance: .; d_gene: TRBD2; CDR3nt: TGCGCCAGCGGGACTAGCCACACAGATACGCAGTATTTT; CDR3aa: CASGTSHTDTQYF
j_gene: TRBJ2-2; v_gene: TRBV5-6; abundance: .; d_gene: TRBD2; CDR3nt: TGTGCCAGCAGCTTGGAACTAGCGGGAGAAACCGGGGAGCTGTTTTTT; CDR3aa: CASSLELAGETGELFF
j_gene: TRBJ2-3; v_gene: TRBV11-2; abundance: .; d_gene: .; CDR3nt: TGTGCCAGCAGCTTAACCCCTGGGGGCTGGGCAGATACGCAGTATTTT; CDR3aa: CASSLTPGGWADTQYF